Listed below are T cell receptor beta chains from one sample, sequenced in a study of cytomegalovirus exposure and HLA in healthy donors. Assay used: immunoSEQ multiplex PCR; TCRdb lists only in-frame clones, some missing. The table lists some 120,000 clones, less than 85% of them singletons. Sequenced input: PBMCs. All receptors come from a male donor in good health and CMV-seronegative. Each CDR3 is given with its conserved first and last residue. The order of the fields is clone size, D gene, CDR3 length, J gene, V gene, CDR3 protein, CDR3 DNA. A D gene is named only where the DNA matches it firmly. Some rows mark clone size as missing; the rest say once, few, many or name a class of expanded clone.

abundance: NA; d_gene: TRBD1; len: 15; j_gene: TRBJ2-7; v_gene: TRBV7-8; CDR3aa: CASSRWGQENYEQYF; CDR3nt: TGTGCCAGCTCAAGATGGGGACAGGAGAACTACGAGCAGTACTTC
abundance: NA; d_gene: TRBD1; len: 15; j_gene: TRBJ1-1; v_gene: TRBV28; CDR3aa: CATNRRTGGFTEAFF; CDR3nt: TGTGCCACAAATCGCCGGACAGGGGGTTTCACTGAAGCTTTCTTT
abundance: once; d_gene: NA; len: 13; j_gene: TRBJ1-2; v_gene: TRBV4-3; CDR3aa: CASSRTASYGYTF; CDR3nt: TGCGCCAGCAGCCGAACAGCCTCCTATGGCTACACCTTC
abundance: NA; d_gene: TRBD1; len: 15; j_gene: TRBJ1-4; v_gene: TRBV4-3; CDR3aa: CASSQEQGNNEKLFF; CDR3nt: TGCGCCAGCAGCCAAGAACAGGGGAATAATGAAAAACTGTTTTTT
abundance: NA; d_gene: TRBD1; len: 14; j_gene: TRBJ2-7; v_gene: TRBV7-2; CDR3aa: CASSNRGTGLEQYF; CDR3nt: TGTGCCAGCAGCAACCGCGGGACAGGGCTCGAGCAGTACTTC
abundance: NA; d_gene: TRBD2; len: 18; j_gene: TRBJ2-3; v_gene: TRBV5-5; CDR3aa: CASTPQRKLGGGPDTQYF; CDR3nt: TGTGCCAGCACTCCCCAGAGGAAGTTGGGCGGGGGTCCAGATACGCAGTATTTT
abundance: NA; d_gene: NA; len: 16; j_gene: TRBJ2-1; v_gene: TRBV7-6; CDR3aa: CASSFTRASGFNEQFF; CDR3nt: TGTGCCAGCAGCTTTACCCGGGCCAGCGGGTTCAATGAGCAGTTCTTC
abundance: NA; d_gene: NA; len: 15; j_gene: TRBJ2-2; v_gene: TRBV7-6; CDR3aa: CASSLVAARIGELFF; CDR3nt: TGTGCCAGCAGCTTAGTTGCGGCGAGGATCGGGGAGCTGTTTTTT
abundance: NA; d_gene: TRBD2; len: 16; j_gene: TRBJ2-1; v_gene: TRBV7-9; CDR3aa: CASSSSGGASYNEQFF; CDR3nt: TGTGCCAGCAGTTCTAGCGGGGGGGCTTCCTACAATGAGCAGTTCTTC
abundance: NA; d_gene: NA; len: 19; j_gene: TRBJ1-2; v_gene: TRBV4-2; CDR3aa: CASSQDPGGSYTLRRGYTF; CDR3nt: TGTGCCAGCAGCCAAGATCCGGGTGGCAGCTACACTCTCCGGAGAGGCTACACCTTC
abundance: NA; d_gene: TRBD1; len: 16; j_gene: TRBJ2-1; v_gene: TRBV5-4; CDR3aa: CASSLMEGQGNNEQFF; CDR3nt: TGTGCCAGCAGCTTGATGGAAGGACAGGGTAACAATGAGCAGTTCTTC
abundance: NA; d_gene: NA; len: 13; j_gene: TRBJ2-3; v_gene: TRBV11-3; CDR3aa: CASSLLEADTQYF; CDR3nt: TGTGCCAGCAGCTTACTTGAGGCCGATACGCAGTATTTT
abundance: NA; d_gene: TRBD1; len: 15; j_gene: TRBJ1-1; v_gene: TRBV11-2; CDR3aa: CASSPRTGMNTEAFF; CDR3nt: TGTGCCAGCAGCCCTAGGACAGGGATGAACACTGAAGCTTTCTTT
abundance: once; d_gene: TRBD1; len: 14; j_gene: TRBJ1-1; v_gene: TRBV6-5; CDR3aa: CASTRQGAHTEAFF; CDR3nt: TGTGCCAGCACTCGACAGGGGGCTCACACTGAAGCTTTCTTT
abundance: NA; d_gene: NA; len: 13; j_gene: TRBJ2-5; v_gene: TRBV10-2; CDR3aa: CASTYRGGETQYF; CDR3nt: TGCGCCAGCACATACAGGGGGGGAGAGACCCAGTACTTC
abundance: NA; d_gene: NA; len: 16; j_gene: TRBJ2-3; v_gene: TRBV7-9; CDR3aa: CASSPRDFSSTDTQYF; CDR3nt: TGTGCCAGCAGCCCCCGGGACTTTTCTAGCACAGATACGCAGTATTTT
abundance: NA; d_gene: TRBD2; len: 12; j_gene: TRBJ2-7; v_gene: TRBV10-3; CDR3aa: CAISEREGEQYF; CDR3nt: TGTGCCATCAGTGAAAGGGAGGGAGAGCAGTACTTC
abundance: NA; d_gene: NA; len: 15; j_gene: TRBJ2-7; v_gene: TRBV19; CDR3aa: CASSMLAGDSYEQYF; CDR3nt: TGTGCCAGTAGTATGCTGGCGGGCGACTCCTACGAGCAGTACTTC
abundance: NA; d_gene: TRBD1; len: 12; j_gene: TRBJ2-7; v_gene: TRBV10-3; CDR3aa: CATGTGAYEQYF; CDR3nt: TGTGCCACCGGGACAGGGGCCTACGAGCAGTACTTC
abundance: few; d_gene: NA; len: 16; j_gene: TRBJ2-2; v_gene: TRBV7-9; CDR3aa: CSSSFGRGRDTGELFF; CDR3nt: TGTTCCAGCAGCTTTGGTCGGGGAAGAGACACCGGGGAGCTGTTTTTT
abundance: NA; d_gene: TRBD1; len: 15; j_gene: TRBJ2-7; v_gene: TRBV6-1; CDR3aa: CASSERQGLAYEQYF; CDR3nt: TGTGCCAGCAGTGAGCGACAGGGGTTGGCCTACGAGCAGTACTTC
abundance: NA; d_gene: TRBD1; len: 15; j_gene: TRBJ1-6; v_gene: TRBV27; CDR3aa: CASSGRDRANSPLHF; CDR3nt: TGTGCCAGCAGTGGAAGGGACAGGGCTAATTCACCCCTCCACTTT
abundance: NA; d_gene: TRBD1; len: 14; j_gene: TRBJ2-2; v_gene: TRBV6-8; CDR3aa: CASSPTGGTGELFF; CDR3nt: TGTGCCAGCAGCCCTACAGGGGGCACCGGGGAGCTGTTTTTT
abundance: NA; d_gene: NA; len: 11; j_gene: TRBJ2-7; v_gene: TRBV5-1; CDR3aa: CASSFTYEQYF; CDR3nt: TGCGCCAGCAGCTTCACCTACGAGCAGTACTTC
abundance: once; d_gene: TRBD1; len: 15; j_gene: TRBJ2-5; v_gene: TRBV18; CDR3aa: CASSLPTGGAETQYF; CDR3nt: TGTGCCAGCTCACTTCCGACAGGGGGCGCCGAGACCCAGTACTTC
abundance: NA; d_gene: NA; len: 14; j_gene: TRBJ1-6; v_gene: TRBV5-5; CDR3aa: CASSLGAGLSPLHF; CDR3nt: TGTGCCAGCAGCTTGGGGGCAGGGTTGTCACCCCTCCACTTT
abundance: NA; d_gene: NA; len: 13; j_gene: TRBJ2-7; v_gene: TRBV28; CDR3aa: CASSLTGVDEQYF; CDR3nt: TGTGCCAGCAGTTTAACCGGGGTTGACGAGCAGTACTTC